Listed here are 32 T cell receptor beta chains from one sample, sequenced in a study of post-analysis software for immune sequencing data. Whole-study results and caveats: The study found TRBV5-6, TRBV5-1 and TRBV20-1 among four to six TRBV segments more frequent in patients than controls.

For these TCRs, the target antigens are not known. Unique molecular identifiers were present in the TCR beta cDNA libraries. TCRdb ran MiXCR on the PCR reads and lists one entry per CDR3 protein. In the table there are some 890,000 distinct CDR3 sequences, roughly 50% of which are singletons. The sequencing sample was made of blood. The receptors were sampled from a girl between 10 and 17 years old with multiple sclerosis.

The genes are TRBV5-1 and TRBJ2-1; the D is unclear. V shed 0 bases and J shed 0 bases, with 7 bases lying between them. Per germline, CDR1 SGHRS and CDR2 YFSETQ. There are 15 residues in the CDR3. CDR3 sequence (DNA): TGCGCCAGCAGCTTGGAATGGAGCTCCTACAATGAGCAGTTCTTC. Translated, it gives CASSLEWSSYNEQFF.

This clonotype was observed a handful of times. The chain joins TRBV29-1 to TRBJ1-1, with 7 bases lining up with TRBD1. Germline CDR1 and CDR2: SQVTM and ANQGSEA. The CDR3 consists of 13 residues. Germline trimming cut 5 bases from V and 0 bases from J; bases unmatched to any gene: 3. The CDR3 protein is CSVRDSMNTEAFF. DNA for the CDR3: TGCAGCGTTCGGGACAGCATGAACACTGAAGCTTTCTTT. Together with reference TRBV29-1 and TRBJ1-1, the CDR3 gives the full variable domain: SAVISQKPSRDICQRGTSLTIQCQVDSQVTMMFWYRQQPGQSLTLIATANQGSEATYESGFVIDKFPISRPNLTFSTLTVSNMSPEDSSIYLCSVRDSMNTEAFFGQGTRLTVV.

The gene calls are TRBV6-5 and TRBJ2-5; TRBD2 matches 9 bases. There are 16 residues in the CDR3. V gave up 4 bases and J gave up 3 bases; unmatched junction bases: 9. Germline V lookup: CDR1 MNHEY, CDR2 SVGAGI. The CDR3 nucleotides read TGTGCCAGCAGTTTGCTACGCGGGGGGGCTGAAGAGACCCAGTACTTC. This encodes CASSLLRGGAEETQYF.

V usage is TRBV4-1 and J usage is TRBJ1-5, with D perhaps matching TRBD1 (5 bases). Germline-derived CDR1 and CDR2 are MGHRA and YSYEKL. CDR3 length equals 17 residues. The ends were cut back, 0 bases at V and 2 bases at J, with 14 bases in the middle. The CDR3 reads CASSQEGGQGGNQPQHF. In DNA, the CDR3 is TGCGCCAGCAGCCAAGAGGGAGGCCAGGGTGGCAATCAGCCCCAGCATTTT.

Only a few counts were recorded for this clonotype. DNA of the CDR3: TGTGCCAGCAGCCCAGAGTCGCAAGAGCAGTACTTC. This sequence encodes CASSPESQEQYF. The rearrangement links TRBV7-9 to TRBJ2-4; no reliable D call. The CDR3 is made up of 12 amino acids. Trimming removed 5 bases from V and 13 bases from J, with 15 bases in between. Germline-derived CDR1 and CDR2 are SEHNR and FQNEAQ (reference sequence). Combining the CDR3 with reference TRBV7-9 and TRBJ2-4 gives the whole variable domain DTGVSQNPRHKITKRGQNVTFRCDPISEHNRLYWYRQTLGQGPEFLTYFQNEAQLEKSRLLSDRFSAERPKGSFSTLEIQRTEQGDSAMYLCASSPESQEQYFGAGTRLSVL.

The chain is built from TRBV3-1 and TRBJ1-2, with D hard to call. The CDR3 runs to 14 residues. The germline V gene encodes CDR1 LGHDT and CDR2 YNNKEL (reference sequence). Deletions cut 1 base from V and 8 bases from J, with 14 bases between. The CDR3: CASSQGAGSQGYTF. The CDR3 nucleotides read TGTGCCAGCAGCCAAGGGGCTGGATCTCAGGGCTACACCTTC.

The chain couples TRBV29-1 to TRBJ1-2; D not resolved. This CDR3 comprises 14 residues. V shed 1 base and J shed 1 base, with 10 bases lying between them. Germline V lookup: CDR1 SQVTM, CDR2 ANQGSEA. CDR3 DNA: TGCAGCGTTGAAGGACTGTTCGGTAACTATGGCTACACCTTC. Protein: CSVEGLFGNYGYTF.

This chain joins TRBV6-5 and TRBJ2-7; D is tentatively TRBD1 or TRBD2 (5 bases each). CDR1 and CDR2 from the germline V gene are MNHEY and SVGAGI. Trimming cost V 2 bases and J 2 bases, with 13 bases left between them. There are 15 residues in the CDR3. The CDR3 DNA is TGTGCCAGCAGTTACCGAGGGGCCTCGACCTACGAGCAGTACTTC. It codes for CASSYRGASTYEQYF.

Only one count was recorded for this clonotype. V usage is TRBV20-1 and J usage is TRBJ2-1, with D uncertain. The CDR3 covers 11 residues. Germline lookup yields CDR1 DFQATT and CDR2 SNEGSKA (reference sequence). Trimming stripped 0 bases from V and 9 bases from J, with 6 bases between. As DNA, the CDR3 is TGCAGTGCTAGAGATCTCCGTGAGCAGTTCTTC. This codes for CSARDLREQFF.

For this clonotype: At one boundary the junction diverges from the germline segment, which might be a read error. The V call is TRBV5-1, the J call TRBJ1-1, with 8 positions matching TRBD1. The CDR3 loop spans 15 amino acids. CDR1 and CDR2 from the germline V gene are SGHRS and YFSETQ. For the CDR3, the DNA is TGCGCCGGCAGCACGGGACAGGAATGGAACACTGAAGCTTTCTTT. Encoded protein: CAGSTGQEWNTEAFF.

The chain uses TRBV20-1 and TRBJ2-5; 14 bases are a match to TRBD2. The DNA end is a closer match to TRBJ2-7, so the J assignment may be wrong. The CDR3 spans 14 residues. Germline CDR1 and CDR2: DFQATT and SNEGSKA (reference sequence). DNA for the CDR3: TGCAGTGCCAGACTAGCGGGAGGGCCCCACGAGCAGTACTTC. This sequence encodes CSARLAGGPHEQYF.

This clonotype occurred many times. V is TRBV29-1 and J is TRBJ2-5; TRBD2 aligns across 7 bases. Unmatched junction bases numbered 5, after V lost 3 bases and J lost 1 base. CDR3 length equals 14 residues. Germline assignment: CDR1 SQVTM and CDR2 ANQGSEA. In nucleotides, the CDR3 is TGCAGCGTTGAGAAACTAGCGCGCCAAGAGACCCAGTACTTC. Its translation: CSVEKLARQETQYF.

The CDR3 is CSASGEIGQPQHF. CDR3 nucleotide sequence: TGCAGTGCTTCCGGGGAGATCGGTCAGCCCCAGCATTTT. This chain connects TRBV20-1 to TRBJ1-5, with no clear D. Per the germline V gene, CDR1 is DFQATT and CDR2 is SNEGSKA (reference sequence). This CDR3 is built from 13 residues. Deletions cut 5 bases from V and 6 bases from J, with 14 bases between.

The count of this clonotype is one. The chain employs TRBV2 and TRBJ2-1, with TRBD2 matching 11 bases. CDR3 size: 12 residues. J was trimmed by 9 bases and V by 9 bases; bases with no gene match: 4. Per germline, CDR1 SNHLY and CDR2 FYNNEI. The CDR3 region has the DNA TGTGCCAGAGGACTAGCGGGTAGTGAGCAGTTCTTC. It yields the protein CARGLAGSEQFF.

The chain couples TRBV5-1 to TRBJ2-7; TRBD2 aligns across 7 bases. This CDR3 spans 16 amino acids. The junction had 7 bases not matched to a gene; V was cut back by 1 base and J by 0 bases. The germline V gene encodes CDR1 SGHRS and CDR2 YFSETQ. CDR3 DNA: TGCGCCAGCAGCTTGTATGAAGCGGGGAGCTCCTACGAGCAGTACTTC. Translating gives CASSLYEAGSSYEQYF. Using reference TRBV5-1 and TRBJ2-7 for the parts outside the CDR3, the full variable domain is KAGVTQTPRYLIKTRGQQVTLSCSPISGHRSVSWYQQTPGQGLQFLFEYFSETQRNKGNFPGRFSGRQFSNSRSEMNVSTLELGDSALYLCASSLYEAGSSYEQYFGPGTRLTVT.

This clonotype was seen a few times. The CDR3 bases are TGTGCCAGCAGTATACAGGGAGGTCGAGGCTACACCTTC. Its protein product is CASSIQGGRGYTF. The chain is built from TRBV6-6 and TRBJ1-2; maybe TRBD1 (6 bases). Trimming shortened V by 5 bases and J by 8 bases, and 15 bases separated the two germline ends. Germline V gene data show CDR1 as MNHNY and CDR2 as SVGAGI (reference sequence). The CDR3 contains 13 residues.

The J gene is TRBJ2-5, the V gene TRBV12-3 or TRBV12-4, with D possibly TRBD1 on 6 matching bases. V was shortened by 4 bases and J by 5 bases, with 17 bases between the two germline ends. This CDR3 has 15 amino acids. CDR3 coding DNA: TGTGCCAGCAGTTCACTACCGGACAGAGGGGAGACCCAGTACTTC. Amino acid sequence: CASSSLPDRGETQYF.

This clonotype is a singleton in its sample. The V call is TRBV29-1, the J call TRBJ1-2; TRBD1 is a possible D gene (5 bases). Trimming removed 1 base at V and 4 bases at J, with 13 bases between. The CDR3 totals 14 residues. Germline V CDR1 and CDR2: SQVTM, ANQGSEA. The CDR3 nucleotides read TGCAGCGTTGAAGTGGGGCAGGGCGGCTATGGCTACACCTTC. Translating gives CSVEVGQGGYGYTF.

DNA of the CDR3: TGCGCCAGCAGCCCGCACAGGGGATTCCCAGATACGCAGTATTTT. It is translated as CASSPHRGFPDTQYF. The chain combines TRBV5-1 with TRBJ2-3; TRBD1 matches at 7 bases. From germline, CDR1 is SGHRS and CDR2 YFSETQ. V was clipped by 4 bases and J by 4 bases; unmatched bases: 9. This CDR3 has 15 amino acids.

Only a few counts were recorded for this clonotype. The chain combines TRBV5-1 with TRBJ2-1; no firm D call. V was cut by 0 bases and J by 5 bases, with 18 bases left in between. The CDR3 runs to 17 residues. Germline V CDR1 and CDR2: SGHRS, YFSETQ. CDR3 amino acids: CASSLVTPNRPDNEQFF. The CDR3 nucleotides are TGCGCCAGCAGCTTGGTAACGCCAAACCGCCCGGACAATGAGCAGTTCTTC. The entire variable domain, with the rest obtained from reference TRBV5-1 and TRBJ2-1, is as follows: KAGVTQTPRYLIKTRGQQVTLSCSPISGHRSVSWYQQTPGQGLQFLFEYFSETQRNKGNFPGRFSGRQFSNSRSEMNVSTLELGDSALYLCASSLVTPNRPDNEQFFGPGTRLTVL.

The CDR3 loop reads CSAPQTSSDTQYF. The CDR3 bases are TGCAGTGCTCCACAGACTAGCTCCGATACGCAGTATTTT. The V gene is TRBV20-1, the J gene TRBJ2-3; 7 nucleotides line up with TRBD2. V trimming: 5 bases; J trimming: 6 bases; junction bases outside the gene matches: 8. Germline V gene data show CDR1 as DFQATT and CDR2 as SNEGSKA (reference sequence). The CDR3 is made up of 13 amino acids.

In this sample, this clonotype turned up a few times. The rearrangement links TRBV29-1 to TRBJ2-7; D assignment may be TRBD1 or TRBD2 (5 bases each). This CDR3 comprises 14 residues. The ends were cut back, 0 bases at V and 1 base at J, with 10 bases in the middle. Per the germline V gene, CDR1 is SQVTM and CDR2 is ANQGSEA. Here the CDR3 DNA reads TGCAGCGTTGAAGACGGGACGGGGTCCTACGAGCAGTACTTC. Amino acid sequence: CSVEDGTGSYEQYF.

The CDR3 sequence is CASGLVGPANTGELFF. In nucleotides, the CDR3 is TGTGCTAGTGGTTTGGTAGGACCGGCGAACACCGGGGAGCTGTTTTTT. The V and J genes are TRBV12-5 and TRBJ2-2; D is ambiguous. Germline CDR1 LGHNT, CDR2 FRNRAP. There are 16 residues in the CDR3. Trimming took off 0 bases at V and 0 bases at J, with 8 bases between the two ends.

The genes are TRBV25-1 and TRBJ2-5; D not certain. With the DNA end fitting TRBJ2-7 better, the J assignment may be wrong. CDR1 and CDR2 (germline): MGHDK, SYGVNS. CDR3 length: 13 residues. The CDR3 DNA sequence: TGTGCCAGCAGTATCGATCCAACCTACGAGCAGTACTTC. This sequence encodes CASSIDPTYEQYF.

The genes are TRBV5-1 and TRBJ2-1; D is unresolved. There are 15 residues in the CDR3. Deletions cut 2 bases from V and 6 bases from J, with 15 bases between. Germline V gene sequence: CDR1 SGHRS, CDR2 YFSETQ. The CDR3 is CASSFWGNSRNEQFF. For the CDR3, the DNA is TGCGCCAGCAGCTTTTGGGGAAATTCCCGCAATGAGCAGTTCTTC.

The rearrangement uses TRBV15 and TRBJ1-2, with 8 bases that match TRBD1. V lost 0 bases and J lost 4; bases outside the gene matches: 4. Germline values: CDR1 LNHNV, CDR2 YYDKDF (reference sequence). This CDR3 comprises 15 residues. CDR3 protein: CATSRDQGAGYGYTF. DNA for the CDR3: TGTGCCACCAGCAGAGATCAGGGGGCCGGCTATGGCTACACCTTC.

V and J are TRBV7-2 and TRBJ2-4; D gene ambiguous. TRBJ2-7 explains the end of the DNA better; the J call may be wrong. The CDR3 has 12 amino acids. Germline CDR1 and CDR2: SGHTA and FQGNSA. CDR3 in amino acids: CASSFLTYEQYF. The CDR3 coding sequence is TGTGCCAGCAGCTTCCTTACCTACGAGCAGTACTTC.

The gene calls are TRBV4-1 and TRBJ1-4, with D possibly TRBD1 on 5 matching bases. CDR1 and CDR2 from the germline V gene are MGHRA and YSYEKL. This CDR3 comprises 19 residues. Deletions cut 0 bases from V and 5 bases from J, with 22 bases between. For the CDR3, the DNA is TGCGCCAGCAGCCAAGAAGGGCCGGGGGAAGGGGTGCAGAATGAAAAACTGTTTTTT. Encoded protein: CASSQEGPGEGVQNEKLFF.

This clonotype was recorded a few times. The chain couples TRBV5-6 to TRBJ2-5, with D unresolved. The CDR3 totals 16 residues. The germline CDR1 and CDR2 sequences are SGHDT and YYEEEE. Trimming took off 0 bases at V and 0 bases at J, with 12 bases between the two ends. CDR3 in DNA: TGTGCCAGCAGCTTGGAGAAGTGGACGGACCAAGAGACCCAGTACTTC. The encoded protein is CASSLEKWTDQETQYF.

A few counts support this clonotype. This chain connects TRBV5-1 to TRBJ2-7, with D hard to call. V lost 4 bases to trimming and J lost 1 base, with 9 bases between them. The CDR3 consists of 13 residues. CDR1 is SGHRS, CDR2 YFSETQ, per germline. The CDR3 sequence: CASSQGYSYEQYF. Written as DNA, the CDR3 is TGCGCCAGCAGCCAAGGGTATTCCTACGAGCAGTACTTC.

This clonotype was detected a few times. The V call is TRBV7-8, the J call TRBJ2-7; 10 bases align to TRBD1. J lost 5 bases, V lost 5 bases, and 15 bases had no gene match. The CDR3 loop spans 17 amino acids. Germline CDR1 reads SGHVS; CDR2 reads FQNEAQ. The DNA of the CDR3 is TGTGCCAGCAGCCCCTTACCCGACAGGGGGCGCTTCCACGAGCAGTACTTC. Translation gives CASSPLPDRGRFHEQYF.

V usage is TRBV10-3 and J usage is TRBJ2-3; possibly TRBD2 for D (5 bases). This CDR3 has 15 residues. Deletions cut 7 bases from V and 5 bases from J, with 19 bases between. The germline V gene has CDR1 ENHRY and CDR2 SYGVKD. The CDR3 loop reads CAIKGYGRGKDTQYF. The DNA for the CDR3 is TGTGCCATCAAGGGCTATGGTCGGGGAAAAGATACGCAGTATTTT.